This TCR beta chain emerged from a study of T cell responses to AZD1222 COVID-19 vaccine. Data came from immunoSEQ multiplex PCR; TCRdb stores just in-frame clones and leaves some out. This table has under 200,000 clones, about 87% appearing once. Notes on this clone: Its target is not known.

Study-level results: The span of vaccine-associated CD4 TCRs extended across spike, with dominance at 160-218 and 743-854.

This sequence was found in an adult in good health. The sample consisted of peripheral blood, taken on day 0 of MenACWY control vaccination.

In DNA, the CDR3 is TGTGCCAGCTCACCACAGGAGAACACTGAAGCTTTCTTT. Its translation is CASSPQENTEAFF. This rearrangement joins TRBV18 to TRBJ1-1; D gene unclear. Trimming removed 1 base from V and 1 base from J, with 4 bases in between. The CDR3 totals 13 residues. Germline V gene data show CDR1 as KGHSH and CDR2 as LQKENI. The variable domain in full, completed from reference TRBV18 and TRBJ1-1, reads NAGVMQNPRHLVRRRGQEARLRCSPMKGHSHVYWYRQLPEEGLKFMVYLQKENIIDESGMPKERFSAEFPKEGPSILRIQQVVRGDSAAYFCASSPQENTEAFFGQGTRLTVV.